The 9 T cell receptor beta chains given below trace back to one sample, sequenced in a study of regulatory T cells in long-lasting Graves disease (dated by TCRdb to the early 2020s). Library prep was done by multiplex PCR. The sequencer listed for this sample is Illumina HiSeq 4000. TCR beta libraries were built with iRepertoire HTBI primers and Arm-PCR amplification of CDR3 regions. TCRdb reprocessing: public reads trimmed at Q25 with fastp, clones called with MiXCR, in-frame beta chains kept. All rows with the same CDR3 protein become a single entry with the most common DNA and genes. The sample table holds hundreds of thousands of distinct CDR3 sequences, of which 20% to 25% were seen once. The ten largest clonotypes hold less than 9% of the sample. The time point label on this specimen signifies: persistent/refractory GD, antithyroid drugs over 5 years with positive TRAb. For both TCR sequencing and RNA sequencing, RNA was extracted from PBMCs using TRIzol.

This specimen was peripheral blood mononuclear cells (PBMCs), taken when the disease was refractory, from a patient treated with antithyroid drugs. These receptor sequences come from a female donor with Graves disease.

This clonotype occurred a few times. The chain is built from TRBV11-2 and TRBJ1-6; D is unresolved. V lost 4 bases to trimming and J lost 4 bases, with 8 bases between them. Germline-derived CDR1 and CDR2 are SGHAT and FQNNGV. The CDR3 spans 14 residues. The CDR3 sequence: CASSSVDYNSPLHF. CDR3 DNA sequence: TGTGCCAGCAGCTCGGTGGATTATAATTCACCCCTCCACTTT.

Notes on this clonotype: The junction differs from germline at one of its ends, possibly a read error. The V call is TRBV6-9, the J call TRBJ2-3; 10 positions match TRBD1. Germline assignment: CDR1 MNHGY and CDR2 SVAAGI. CDR3 length equals 17 residues. CDR3 DNA: TGTGCCACCAGTTACAGGGGGACAGGGGAAGTGGCAGATACGCAGTATTTT. It codes for CATSYRGTGEVADTQYF.

This clonotype was counted many times. The chain is built from TRBV27 and TRBJ2-5; possibly TRBD2 for D (5 bases). CDR1 is MNHEY, CDR2 SMNVEV, per germline (reference sequence). The CDR3 is made up of 15 amino acids. V was pared by 5 bases and J by 5 bases, with 18 bases between. The CDR3 here is CASSPSVGPGETQYF. CDR3 nucleotides: TGTGCCAGCAGTCCCTCAGTTGGGCCGGGGGAGACCCAGTACTTC.

This clonotype appeared many times. This chain links TRBV12-3 or TRBV12-4 with TRBJ2-4, with D perhaps TRBD1 (6 bases). The CDR3 loop spans 17 amino acids. V was pared by 4 bases and J by 7 bases, with 23 bases between. CDR3 sequence: CASSSRGRYRELNIQYF. For the CDR3, the DNA is TGTGCCAGCAGTTCCCGGGGCCGCTACAGGGAATTGAACATTCAGTACTTC.

This clonotype was picked up many times. V gene TRBV28 combines with J gene TRBJ1-1; no clear D gene. Germline V gives CDR1 MDHEN, CDR2 SYDVKM. V lost 6 bases and J lost 0, with 17 bases in between. CDR3 size: 16 residues. CDR3 region: CASSPPPQYMNTEAFF. The CDR3 bases are TGTGCCAGCAGCCCTCCCCCCCAGTACATGAACACTGAAGCTTTCTTT.

This clonotype was seen ten or more times. In DNA form, the CDR3 reads TGCAGCGCAACTAGCGGGAGAACGTACGAGCAGTACTTC. Protein product: CSATSGRTYEQYF. This sequence joins TRBV29-1 and TRBJ2-7; TRBD2 matches 11 bases. J lost 4 bases, V lost 7 bases, and 6 bases had no gene match. Looked up from germline, CDR1 is SQVTM and CDR2 is ANQGSEA. The CDR3 consists of 13 residues.

The chain uses TRBV6-1 and TRBJ2-2; D perhaps matches TRBD2 (5 bases). Trimming took 6 bases from V and 0 from J, leaving 11 bases between them. The CDR3 extends over 15 amino acids. Germline V CDR1 and CDR2: MNHNS, SASEGT. CDR3 sequence (DNA): TGTGCCAGCAGCGATCCGGGAACGAACACCGGGGAGCTGTTTTTT. As protein: CASSDPGTNTGELFF.

This clonotype showed up just a few times. The V gene is TRBV28, the J gene TRBJ1-1; TRBD1 aligns across 9 bases. Germline V gives CDR1 MDHEN, CDR2 SYDVKM. The CDR3 has 16 amino acids. The J segment lost 11 bases and the V segment lost 5 bases, leaving 18 bases of the junction unmatched. Here the CDR3 reads CASSRLWDRVVLGAFF. Written as DNA, the CDR3 is TGTGCCAGCAGTCGCCTTTGGGACAGGGTCGTCCTGGGGGCTTTCTTT. Full variable domain (remainder filled in from reference TRBV28 and TRBJ1-1): DVKVTQSSRYLVKRTGEKVFLECVQDMDHENMFWYRQDPGLGLRLIYFSYDVKMKEKGDIPEGYSVSREKKERFSLILESASTNQTSMYLCASSRLWDRVVLGAFFGQGTRLTVV.

The CDR3 coding sequence is TGTGCCAGCAGCTCACTCCCACGACGGGGGAGGCACACCGGGGAGCTGTTTTTT. Translating gives CASSSLPRRGRHTGELFF. V and J are TRBV12-3 or TRBV12-4 and TRBJ2-2; tentative D call: TRBD2 (6 bases). The V end lost 6 bases, the J end lost 3 bases, and 23 bases lay between the germline ends. This CDR3 is 18 amino acids long.